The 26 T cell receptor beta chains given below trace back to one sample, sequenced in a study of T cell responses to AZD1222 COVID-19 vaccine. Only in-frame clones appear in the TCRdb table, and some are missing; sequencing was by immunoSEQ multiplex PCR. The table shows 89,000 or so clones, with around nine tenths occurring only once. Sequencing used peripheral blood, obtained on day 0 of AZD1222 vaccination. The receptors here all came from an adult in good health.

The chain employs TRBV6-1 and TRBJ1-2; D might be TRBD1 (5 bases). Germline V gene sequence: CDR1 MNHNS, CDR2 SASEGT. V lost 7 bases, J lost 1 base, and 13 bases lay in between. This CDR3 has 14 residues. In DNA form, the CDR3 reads TGTGCCAGCATTGACGGACAATTTAACTATGGCTACACCTTC. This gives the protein CASIDGQFNYGYTF.

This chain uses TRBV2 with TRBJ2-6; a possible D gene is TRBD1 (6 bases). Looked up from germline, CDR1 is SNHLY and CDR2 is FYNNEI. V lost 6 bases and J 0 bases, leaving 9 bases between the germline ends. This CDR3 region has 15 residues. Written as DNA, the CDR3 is TGTGCCAGCAGAGACAGGAGCTCTGGGGCCAACGTCCTGACTTTC. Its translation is CASRDRSSGANVLTF. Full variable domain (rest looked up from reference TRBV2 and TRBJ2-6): EPEVTQTPSHQVTQMGQEVILRCVPISNHLYFYWYRQILGQKVEFLVSFYNNEISEKSEIFDDQFSVERPDGSNFTLKIRSTKLEDSAMYFCASRDRSSGANVLTFGAGSRLTVL.

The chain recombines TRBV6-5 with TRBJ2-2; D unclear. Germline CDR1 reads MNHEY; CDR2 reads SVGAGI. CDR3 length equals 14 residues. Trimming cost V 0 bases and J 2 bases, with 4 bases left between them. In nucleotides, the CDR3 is TGTGCCAGCAGTTACTCGAGAAACACCGGGGAGCTGTTTTTT. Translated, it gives CASSYSRNTGELFF.

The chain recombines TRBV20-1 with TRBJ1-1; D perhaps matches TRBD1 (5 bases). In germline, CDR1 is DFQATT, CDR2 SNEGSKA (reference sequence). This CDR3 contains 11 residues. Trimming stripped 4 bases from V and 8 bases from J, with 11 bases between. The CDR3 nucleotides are TGCAGTGCTAAGGAGGGGCTCGAAGCTTTCTTT. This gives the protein CSAKEGLEAFF.

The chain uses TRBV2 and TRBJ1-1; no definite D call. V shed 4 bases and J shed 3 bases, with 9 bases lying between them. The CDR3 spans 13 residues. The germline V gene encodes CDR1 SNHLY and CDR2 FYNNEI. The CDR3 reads CASSAWLYTEAFF. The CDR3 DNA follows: TGTGCCAGCAGTGCTTGGTTATACACTGAAGCTTTCTTT.

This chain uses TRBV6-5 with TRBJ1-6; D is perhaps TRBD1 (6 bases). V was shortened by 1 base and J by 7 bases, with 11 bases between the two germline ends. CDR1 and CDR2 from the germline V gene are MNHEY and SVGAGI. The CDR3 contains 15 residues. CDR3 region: CASSYLSRGNSPLHF. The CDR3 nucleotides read TGTGCCAGCAGTTACTTGAGCAGGGGAAATTCACCCCTCCACTTT.

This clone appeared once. CDR3 sequence: CASSPSGRTTDTQYF. The CDR3 DNA sequence: TGTGCCAGCAGCCCGAGCGGGAGGACCACAGATACGCAGTATTTT. This chain joins TRBV27 and TRBJ2-3; 9 bases agree with TRBD2. Germline CDR1 is MNHEY and CDR2 is SMNVEV (reference sequence). Trimming at V came to 6 bases and at J to 2 bases, leaving 6 bases not matched to a gene. CDR3 length: 15 amino acids.

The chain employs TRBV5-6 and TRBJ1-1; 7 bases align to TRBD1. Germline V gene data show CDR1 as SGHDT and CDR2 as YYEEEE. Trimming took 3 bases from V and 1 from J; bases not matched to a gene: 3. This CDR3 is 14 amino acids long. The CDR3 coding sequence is TGTGCCAGCAGCTGGACAGGAGAGAACACTGAAGCTTTCTTT. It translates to CASSWTGENTEAFF.

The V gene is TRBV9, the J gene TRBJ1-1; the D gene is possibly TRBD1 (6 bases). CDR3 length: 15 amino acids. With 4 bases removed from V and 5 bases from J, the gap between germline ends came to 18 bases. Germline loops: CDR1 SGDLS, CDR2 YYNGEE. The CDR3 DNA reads TGTGCCAGCAGCCTCGCCCAGGGGACGCGGACTGAAGCTTTCTTT. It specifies CASSLAQGTRTEAFF.

The CDR3 DNA follows: TGTGCCAGCAGTTACCGGACAGGCAGCTCCTACAATGAGCAGTTCTTC. Translation gives CASSYRTGSSYNEQFF. J is TRBJ2-1 and V is TRBV6-5; 7 bases agree with TRBD1. The V segment lost 2 bases and the J segment 0 bases; nucleotides outside the gene matches: 4. This CDR3 spans 16 amino acids. Germline assignment: CDR1 MNHEY and CDR2 SVGAGI.

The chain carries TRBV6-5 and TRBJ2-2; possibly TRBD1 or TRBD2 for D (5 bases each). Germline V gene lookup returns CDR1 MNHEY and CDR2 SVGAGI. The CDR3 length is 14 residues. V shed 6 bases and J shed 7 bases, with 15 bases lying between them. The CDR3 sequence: CASRGDFMGGELFF. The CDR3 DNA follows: TGTGCCAGCAGGGGGGATTTTATGGGCGGGGAGCTGTTTTTT.

The CDR3 region has the DNA TGTGCCAGCAGCTTGCAGGGGACGTCTAATGAAAAACTGTTTTTT. Translating gives CASSLQGTSNEKLFF. The rearrangement joins TRBV7-2 to TRBJ1-4, with D perhaps matching TRBD1 (6 bases). The V end lost 3 bases, the J end lost 3 bases, and 11 bases lay between the germline ends. The length of the CDR3 is 15 residues. Per the germline V gene, CDR1 is SGHTA and CDR2 is FQGNSA.

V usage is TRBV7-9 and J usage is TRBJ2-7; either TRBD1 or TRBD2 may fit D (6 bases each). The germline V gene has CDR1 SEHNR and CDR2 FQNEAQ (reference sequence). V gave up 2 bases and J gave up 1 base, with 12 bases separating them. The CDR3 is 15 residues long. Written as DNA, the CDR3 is TGTGCCAGCAGCTTACTGGGGGGCTCGTCCTACGAGCAGTACTTC. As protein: CASSLLGGSSYEQYF.

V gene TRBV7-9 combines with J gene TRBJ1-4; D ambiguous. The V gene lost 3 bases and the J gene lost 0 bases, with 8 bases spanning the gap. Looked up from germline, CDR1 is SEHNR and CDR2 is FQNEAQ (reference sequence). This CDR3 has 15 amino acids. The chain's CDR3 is CASSFPSTTNEKLFF. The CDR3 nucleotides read TGTGCCAGCAGCTTTCCAAGTACAACTAATGAAAAACTGTTTTTT.

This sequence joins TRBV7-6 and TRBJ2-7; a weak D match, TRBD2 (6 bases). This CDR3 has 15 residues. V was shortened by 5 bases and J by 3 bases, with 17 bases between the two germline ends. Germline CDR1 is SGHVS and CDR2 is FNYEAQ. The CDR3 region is CASSTQSGFGYEQYF. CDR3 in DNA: TGTGCCAGCAGCACGCAGAGCGGGTTTGGCTACGAGCAGTACTTC.

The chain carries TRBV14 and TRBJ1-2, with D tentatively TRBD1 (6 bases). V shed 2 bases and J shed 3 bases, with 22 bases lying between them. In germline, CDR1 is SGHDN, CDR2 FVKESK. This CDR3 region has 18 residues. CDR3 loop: CASSQKISLTGPYYGYTF. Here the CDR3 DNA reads TGTGCCAGCAGCCAAAAAATCTCTCTAACAGGGCCTTACTATGGCTACACCTTC.

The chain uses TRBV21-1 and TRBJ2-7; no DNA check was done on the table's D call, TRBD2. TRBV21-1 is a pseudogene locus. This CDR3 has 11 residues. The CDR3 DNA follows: TGTGCCAGCAGCAAAATAGCCGAGCAGTACTTC. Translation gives CASSKIAEQYF.

The CDR3 sequence: CASSVGIQETQYF. The CDR3, as DNA: TGTGCCAGCTCTGTCGGAATCCAAGAGACCCAGTACTTC. The chain employs TRBV11-3 and TRBJ2-5, with D uncertain. V was trimmed by 8 bases and J by 1 base, leaving 11 bases between them. Germline V CDR1 and CDR2: SGHNT, YENEEA. The CDR3 is 13 residues long.

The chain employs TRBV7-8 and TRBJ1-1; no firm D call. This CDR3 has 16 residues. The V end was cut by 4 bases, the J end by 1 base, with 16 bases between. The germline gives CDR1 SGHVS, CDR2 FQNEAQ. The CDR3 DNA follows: TGTGCCAGCAGCTCCCAGGTGGGTCTCAGGAACACTGAAGCTTTCTTT. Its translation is CASSSQVGLRNTEAFF.

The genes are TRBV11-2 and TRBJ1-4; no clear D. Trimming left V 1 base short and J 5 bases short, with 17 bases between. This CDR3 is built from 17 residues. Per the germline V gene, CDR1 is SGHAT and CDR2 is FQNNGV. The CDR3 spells CASSLAAIPTQNEKLFF. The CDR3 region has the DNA TGTGCCAGCAGCTTAGCCGCCATTCCAACTCAAAATGAAAAACTGTTTTTT.

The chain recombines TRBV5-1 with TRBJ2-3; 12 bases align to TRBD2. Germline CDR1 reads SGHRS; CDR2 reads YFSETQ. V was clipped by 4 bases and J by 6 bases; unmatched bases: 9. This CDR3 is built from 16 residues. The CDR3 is CASSPGLAGGVDTQYF. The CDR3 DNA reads TGCGCCAGCAGCCCGGGACTAGCGGGTGGGGTGGATACGCAGTATTTT.

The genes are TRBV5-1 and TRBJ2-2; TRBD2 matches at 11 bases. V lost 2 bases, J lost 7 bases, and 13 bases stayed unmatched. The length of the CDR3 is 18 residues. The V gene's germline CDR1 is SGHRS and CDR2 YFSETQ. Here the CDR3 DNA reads TGCGCCAGCAGCTTCCTAGCGGGAGGCCCGAGAGTAATCGGGGAGCTGTTTTTT. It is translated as CASSFLAGGPRVIGELFF.

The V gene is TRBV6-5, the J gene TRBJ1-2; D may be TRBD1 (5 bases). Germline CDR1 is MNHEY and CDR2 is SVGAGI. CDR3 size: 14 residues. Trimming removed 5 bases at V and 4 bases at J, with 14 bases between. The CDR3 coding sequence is TGTGCCAGCAGTCTCTCAGGGATTGGCTATGGCTACACCTTC. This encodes CASSLSGIGYGYTF.

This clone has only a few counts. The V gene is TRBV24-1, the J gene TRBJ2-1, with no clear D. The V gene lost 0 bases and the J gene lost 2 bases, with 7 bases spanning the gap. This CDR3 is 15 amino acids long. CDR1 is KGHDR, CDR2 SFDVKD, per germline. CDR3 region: CATSDLDRAYNEQFF. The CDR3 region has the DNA TGTGCCACCAGTGATTTGGACCGAGCCTACAATGAGCAGTTCTTC.

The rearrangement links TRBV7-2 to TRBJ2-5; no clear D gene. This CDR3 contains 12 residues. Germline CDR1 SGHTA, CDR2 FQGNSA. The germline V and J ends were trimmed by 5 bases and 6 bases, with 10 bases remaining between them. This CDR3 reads CASSLERQTQYF. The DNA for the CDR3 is TGTGCCAGCAGCCTGGAGAGGCAGACCCAGTACTTC. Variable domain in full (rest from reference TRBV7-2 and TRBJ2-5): GAGVSQSPSNKVTEKGKDVELRCDPISGHTALYWYRQSLGQGLEFLIYFQGNSAPDKSGLPSDRFSAERTGGSVSTLTIQRTQQEDSAVYLCASSLERQTQYFGPGTRLLVL.

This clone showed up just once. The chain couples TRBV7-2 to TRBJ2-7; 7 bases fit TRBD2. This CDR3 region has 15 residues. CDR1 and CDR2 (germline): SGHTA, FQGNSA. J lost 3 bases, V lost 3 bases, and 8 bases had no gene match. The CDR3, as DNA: TGTGCCAGCAGCTTTCAAGCGGGGCCGGACTACGAGCAGTACTTC. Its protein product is CASSFQAGPDYEQYF.